This TCR beta chain was sequenced for a study of blood T cells in healthy people across ages. Study results and limitations: Higher diversity and more naive CD4+ cells were features of long-lived donors, compared to aged donors.

Comments on this clonotype: Its specificity is not known.

For the second PCR, which ran for about 7 to 11 cycles, a sample-barcoded 5' primer and a J-beta primer mix were used. TCRdb redid the calling of the 5' RACE reads with MiXCR, one entry per CDR3 protein. The table lists about 830,000 distinct CDR3 sequences, under 80% of them singletons. The sequence came from a man aged 25 to 40 in good health. The specimen sequenced was blood.

CDR3 nucleotides: TGTGCCTGGAGTCTCCGGGAGACCCAGTACTTC. Amino acids: CAWSLRETQYF. This chain connects TRBV30 to TRBJ2-5; unclear D gene. The germline gives CDR1 GTSNPN, CDR2 SVGIG (reference sequence). There are 11 residues in the CDR3. The V end was cut by 2 bases, the J end by 5 bases, with 6 bases between.